This T cell receptor beta chain was profiled in a study of shared clonotypes between healthy human individuals. Study findings and constraints: Donor clonotype sharing was expected to depend on sequencing depth.

Profiled with immunoSEQ multiplex PCR; TCRdb holds only in-frame clones, not every one. The top ten clones hold roughly 1% of a sample with some 2.1 million clones, about 95% of them seen once. CD45RO-negative, CCR7-selected cells formed the naive CD8 fraction, which excluded terminally differentiated effector memory CD45RA+ cells. The CDR3 consists of 15 residues. V was pared by 1 base and J by 5 bases, with 16 bases between. Germline V gene sequence: CDR1 SGHRS, CDR2 YFSETQ. About this clone: Its target is unknown.

This receptor was obtained from a young man in good health. Specimen: naive CD8+ T cells sorted from blood. The rearrangement uses TRBV5-1 and TRBJ2-7; D possibly corresponds to TRBD1 (5 bases). CDR3 residues: CASSLLQGLANEQYF. CDR3 DNA sequence: TGCGCCAGCAGCTTGTTGCAGGGTTTAGCTAACGAGCAGTACTTC. The full variable domain, its missing parts supplied by reference TRBV5-1 and TRBJ2-7, is KAGVTQTPRYLIKTRGQQVTLSCSPISGHRSVSWYQQTPGQGLQFLFEYFSETQRNKGNFPGRFSGRQFSNSRSEMNVSTLELGDSALYLCASSLLQGLANEQYFGPGTRLTVT.